This entry is about one TCR beta chain. The antigen remains unidentified. The data were obtained in a study of radiation and T cells in renal cell carcinoma. Findings and limits, study-wide: Without pretreatment biopsies, baseline tumor clonotype presence was undetermined. In blood, top tumor clones expanded by 2 weeks, shrinking by 4.

Generated by immunoSEQ multiplex PCR, the TCRdb table keeps only in-frame clones and is missing some. The table lists roughly 78,000 clones, 82% of them singletons. The sample's time point: blood 2 weeks post-SBRT. Specified treatment: 15 Gy SBRT to primary tumor, nephrectomy 4 weeks later. Germline-derived CDR1 and CDR2 are SGHAT and FQNNGV. Trimming removed 5 bases from V and 4 bases from J, with 17 bases in between. The CDR3 runs 15 residues. Sequencing used blood, obtained from a patient whose treatment included radiotherapy and nephrectomy. The receptor was derived from a man aged 55 to 70 with renal cell carcinoma. The V gene is TRBV11-2, the J gene TRBJ1-2; D gene unclear. CDR3 loop: CASSPRGRASYGYTF. CDR3 nucleotide sequence: TGTGCCAGCAGCCCTAGAGGTAGGGCAAGCTATGGCTACACCTTC.